Shown below are 14 T cell receptor beta chains from a single sample sequenced in a study of HIV-infected patients and healthy controls. cDNA was made from approximately 500 ng RNA using alpha and beta constant primers. Each of the alpha and beta chains got its own library through chain-specific third strand synthesis with indices. TCRdb reprocessed the 5' RACE reads with MiXCR, giving one entry per CDR3 protein. The sample lists 8,000 to 10,000 distinct CDR3 sequences; approximately 7.9% were seen once. No cell fractionation was done, so the repertoire covers all unsorted peripheral blood T cells. Here the sequenced sample was blood, taken before antiretroviral therapy. The receptors were sampled from an adult with HIV infection. The donor label of this sample is uncertain.

This clonotype was observed at least ten times. The genes are TRBV7-2 and TRBJ1-1; 7 bases are shared with TRBD1. The CDR3 spans 11 residues. The V gene end was trimmed by 3 bases and the J gene end by 10 bases; junction bases not matched to a gene: 2. Germline V gene sequence: CDR1 SGHTA, CDR2 FQGNSA. The CDR3 nucleotides are TGTGCCAGCAGCTTGACAGGGTTAGCTTTCTTT. Translating it yields CASSLTGLAFF.

This clonotype was detected many times. The V call is TRBV5-6, the J call TRBJ1-5; D is unresolved. From germline, CDR1 is SGHDT and CDR2 YYEEEE. V shed 3 bases and J shed 6 bases, with 13 bases lying between them. The CDR3 runs to 14 residues. CDR3 residues: CASSYRAAGQPQHF. CDR3 DNA sequence: TGTGCCAGCAGCTACCGGGCTGCGGGTCAGCCCCAGCATTTT. Full variable domain (rest looked up from reference TRBV5-6 and TRBJ1-5): DAGVTQSPTHLIKTRGQQVTLRCSPKSGHDTVSWYQQALGQGPQFIFQYYEEEERQRGNFPDRFSGHQFPNYSSELNVNALLLGDSALYLCASSYRAAGQPQHFGDGTRLSIL.

This clonotype has ten or more counts. V is TRBV11-2 and J is TRBJ2-1; D is possibly TRBD1 or TRBD2 (5 bases each). V gave up 4 bases and J gave up 13 bases, with 14 bases separating them. There are 12 residues in the CDR3. Germline V gene sequence: CDR1 SGHAT, CDR2 FQNNGV. The CDR3 region has the DNA TGTGCCAGCAGCTCTCAGAGGGGTTACCAGTTCTTC. Protein product: CASSSQRGYQFF.

This clonotype appeared many times. The CDR3 loop is CASSPGQGGVNQPQHF. The DNA for the CDR3 is TGTGCCAGCAGTCCCGGACAGGGAGGGGTCAATCAGCCCCAGCATTTT. V gene TRBV28 combines with J gene TRBJ1-5, with 8 bases aligning to TRBD1. Germline CDR1 and CDR2: MDHEN and SYDVKM. CDR3 size: 16 residues. The trim removed 5 bases at V and 3 bases at J, leaving 9 bases unmatched. Variable domain in full (rest from reference TRBV28 and TRBJ1-5): DVKVTQSSRYLVKRTGEKVFLECVQDMDHENMFWYRQDPGLGLRLIYFSYDVKMKEKGDIPEGYSVSREKKERFSLILESASTNQTSMYLCASSPGQGGVNQPQHFGDGTRLSIL.

This clonotype was recorded many times. This chain joins TRBV20-1 and TRBJ2-3; weak D call: TRBD1 (6 bases). V dropped 0 bases and J dropped 6 bases, with 13 bases sitting between them. Looked up from germline, CDR1 is DFQATT and CDR2 is SNEGSKA (reference sequence). This CDR3 is built from 14 residues. As DNA, the CDR3 is TGCAGTGCTAGAGATCACAGGGTTGCGGATACGCAGTATTTT. Translated, it gives CSARDHRVADTQYF.

This clonotype showed up many times. The gene calls are TRBV6-5 and TRBJ1-1; D not resolved. V gave up 5 bases and J gave up 0 bases, with 7 bases separating them. This CDR3 comprises 13 residues. Germline loops: CDR1 MNHEY, CDR2 SVGAGI. The CDR3 DNA reads as TGTGCCAGCAGTGATAACCTGAACACTGAAGCTTTCTTT. Protein: CASSDNLNTEAFF.

By frequency in the sample, this clonotype is medium-sized (0.01 to 0.1%). This CDR3 reads CSATLGQGVQPQHF. DNA of the CDR3: TGCAGTGCCACCCTCGGACAGGGTGTACAGCCCCAGCATTTT. This chain links TRBV20-1 with TRBJ1-5; 8 nucleotides match TRBD1. Germline V gene lookup returns CDR1 DFQATT and CDR2 SNEGSKA (reference sequence). The CDR3 consists of 14 residues. V lost 6 bases and J lost 7; bases outside the gene matches: 11.

Ten or more counts support this clonotype. The chain combines TRBV5-1 with TRBJ1-6; weak D call: TRBD1 (5 bases). The ends were cut back, 5 bases at V and 4 bases at J, with 13 bases in the middle. Germline V gene data show CDR1 as SGHRS and CDR2 as YFSETQ. This CDR3 contains 15 residues. The CDR3 region is CASRGANDYNSPLHF. In nucleotides, the CDR3 is TGCGCCAGCAGAGGGGCGAACGATTATAATTCACCCCTCCACTTT.

This clonotype was counted ten times or more. The V and J genes are TRBV4-1 and TRBJ2-1, with a possible D match to TRBD2 (6 bases). There are 16 residues in the CDR3. Trimming took off 5 bases at V and 0 bases at J, with 14 bases between the two ends. In germline, CDR1 is MGHRA, CDR2 YSYEKL. In DNA form, the CDR3 reads TGCGCCAGCAGCAACACCGGGAGAAGCTCCTACAATGAGCAGTTCTTC. Protein product: CASSNTGRSSYNEQFF.

This clonotype is deemed medium-sized. The chain uses TRBV3-1 and TRBJ2-5; 9 bases fit TRBD1. Trimming took 1 base from V and 5 from J; bases not matched to a gene: 2. This CDR3 comprises 14 residues. In germline, CDR1 is LGHDT, CDR2 YNNKEL (reference sequence). CDR3 amino acids: CASSQGTGVETQYF. DNA for the CDR3: TGTGCCAGCAGCCAAGGGACAGGGGTTGAGACCCAGTACTTC.

This clonotype was seen ten or more times. The J gene is TRBJ1-5, the V gene TRBV20-1, with 7 bases aligning to TRBD1. The CDR3 is 14 residues long. Losses at the gene ends were 1 base for V and 5 bases for J; bases not matched to a gene: 5. Germline V gene lookup returns CDR1 DFQATT and CDR2 SNEGSKA (reference sequence). The CDR3 spells CSARGGTDDQPQHF. The CDR3 DNA follows: TGCAGTGCTAGAGGGGGGACAGATGATCAGCCCCAGCATTTT.

This clonotype was observed at least ten times. The rearrangement uses TRBV23-1 and TRBJ2-5; 10 bases agree with TRBD2. TRBV23-1 is an open reading frame, and its role is uncertain. The CDR3 has 18 residues. The J segment lost 5 bases and the V segment lost 6 bases, leaving 18 bases of the junction unmatched. CDR3 DNA sequence: TGCGCCAGCAGCCCCACAAGAGAGCGGGAGGGCTTAGAGGAGACCCAGTACTTC. It codes for CASSPTREREGLEETQYF.

This clonotype showed up many times. The J gene is TRBJ2-6, the V gene TRBV28, with TRBD1 as a possible D gene (6 bases). V lost 5 bases and J 0 bases, leaving 11 bases between the germline ends. Germline values: CDR1 MDHEN, CDR2 SYDVKM. The CDR3 totals 16 residues. CDR3 sequence: CASSLGQPSGANVLTF. DNA for the CDR3: TGTGCCAGCAGTCTCGGACAGCCCTCTGGGGCCAACGTCCTGACTTTC.

This clonotype was observed many times. CDR3 region: CAWSVIRGYEQYF. The CDR3 nucleotides are TGTGCCTGGAGTGTAATACGGGGATACGAGCAGTACTTC. The V gene is TRBV30, the J gene TRBJ2-7; tentatively, D is TRBD2 (5 bases). Trimming cost V 0 bases and J 4 bases, with 10 bases left between them. There are 13 residues in the CDR3. Germline V lookup: CDR1 GTSNPN, CDR2 SVGIG (reference sequence).